This record covers a single TCR beta chain. This clonotype appeared a few times. Its target antigen remains unknown. Base qualities were left out, and no much larger clone turns up one base away. Ficoll-Paque density gradient centrifugation was used to isolate PBMCs. This sample was included in a study of T-cell memory formation after mild COVID-19 (dated by TCRdb to the early 2020s). The study in broad terms: TCR sequence clusters from the two donors were largely donor specific. In two donors, T-cell clones that expanded and contracted after mild COVID-19 were followed by sequencing TCRalpha and TCRbeta repertoires longitudinally. Two young, previously healthy adult volunteers made up the cohort, one male and one female. The research as a whole found: The study covered only a couple of mild cases, and larger cohorts including severe cases with pre-infection samples were considered necessary. Whether the second-wave clones peaking on day 37 were SARS-CoV-2 specific was not confirmed. Some responding clones were found in pre-infection memory, which suggests that pre-existing cross-reactive memory T cells took part in the SARS-CoV-2 response. Contracting CD4+ clones turned up mainly in the CM and EM memory subsets, whereas EMRA was where CD8+ clones were enriched. From day 15 to 85, contracting clones showed balanced CD4/CD8 phenotypes, whereas a second wave of clones that expanded from day 15 to 37 leaned towards CD4+.

Data came from an Illumina NovaSeq 6000. cDNA libraries for TCRalpha and TCRbeta were prepared by 5'RACE using constant-segment primers, with sample barcodes and unique molecular identifiers added. RNA was extracted from every sample with Trizol reagent. Libraries were amplified in two PCR steps, with a second sample barcode and Illumina TruSeq adapters added in the second step. Sequencing of the libraries was done on an Illumina NovaSeq, producing 2 x 150 bp paired-end reads. The original pipeline was this. The reads were demultiplexed and collapsed into UMI-guided consensus sequences using migec v1.2.7. Using mixcr v2.1.11, UMI consensuses were aligned to TRA and TRB V and J templates and then assembled into clonotypes. Clonotypes were classified as expanded or contracted when called significant by both edgeR and NoisET, with noise models trained on biological replicates. For edgeR calls, the thresholds were a false discovery rate-adjusted p below 0.01 and a log2 fold-change of 1. As an exploratory analysis of dynamics, max-normalized trajectories of the 1000 most abundant clonotypes were examined with PCA combined with hierarchical clustering. Each responding clone was given a CD4 or CD8 phenotype based on the CD4+ and CD8+ repertoires, which had been sequenced separately. Clones were called with MiXCR by TCRdb after fastp trimmed the public reads at Q25, and only in-frame beta chains were retained. Rows are combined by CDR3 protein, so each entry shows the most common genes and DNA. The V and J calls shown here were made by TCRdb, not taken from the authors' results. The sample table holds roughly 240,000 distinct CDR3 sequences, of which 15% to 19% were seen once. Together, the top ten hold 2.1% of the sample.

CDR1 MGHRA and CDR2 YSYEKL were looked up in the germline V gene. V drops 1 base and J drops 4 bases, leaving 7 bases in between. Counted from cysteine to phenylalanine, this CDR3 has 14 amino acids. The retained sequence is limited to the CDR3, 42 bases, with the frame set at the first base. The specimen was PBMCs or a T cell subset sorted from them (not recorded which). This clonotype originated in an adult woman who had mild COVID-19 (a few samples of this study predate the infection). The sample titles of this study are shuffled in the database, so cell type and time point are left out; the donor was told from shared clones. The chain is assembled from TRBV4-1 and TRBJ2-2; the D region is possibly TRBD1 or TRBD2, each matching across 5 bases. CDR3 sequence: CASSQGGFTGELFF. The DNA sequence is TGCGCCAGCAGCCAAGGGGGGTTCACCGGGGAGCTGTTTTTT.